Presented here are 10 T cell receptor beta chains from one specimen sequenced in a study of CD4 and CD8 cells across lung adenocarcinoma regions. A single record per CDR3 protein comes from TCRdb applying MiXCR to the PCR reads. The sample lists 3,500 to 4,500 distinct CDR3 sequences, around 61% occurring once. The source material was CD4+ T cells from the center of a lung tumor. The receptor set was obtained from a male donor with lung adenocarcinoma. The CD4 and CD8 labels of this study may be unreliable.

For this clonotype: A read error is possible here, since a much larger clone lies one base away. This chain links TRBV6-5 with TRBJ2-1, with 9 bases identical to TRBD2. Germline V gene sequence: CDR1 MNHEY, CDR2 SVGAGI. Unmatched junction bases numbered 9, after V lost 2 bases and J lost 10 bases. This CDR3 comprises 15 residues. In DNA form, the CDR3 reads TGTGCCAGCAGTTACCGCGGGAGGGGAGGAAACGAGCAGTTCTTC. Its translation is CASSYRGRGGNEQFF.

V and J are TRBV11-3 and TRBJ2-5; 9 bases are shared with TRBD1. The CDR3 loop spans 14 amino acids. V lost 5 bases, J lost 2 bases, and 3 bases stayed unmatched. Germline CDR1 and CDR2: SGHNT and YENEEA. CDR3 DNA: TGTGCCAGCAGCCCCGGGACAGGGCAAGAGACCCAGTACTTC. This translates into CASSPGTGQETQYF.

This clonotype has only a few counts. V gene TRBV6-1 combines with J gene TRBJ2-3; the D gene is possibly TRBD2 (6 bases). V lost 10 bases and J 3 bases, leaving 20 bases between the germline ends. The CDR3 contains 15 residues. The V gene's germline CDR1 is MNHNS and CDR2 SASEGT. DNA of the CDR3: TGTGCCACCCGCCGGGAGATGATGGCGACAGATACGCAGTATTTT. This codes for CATRREMMATDTQYF.

The rearrangement links TRBV10-3 to TRBJ1-1; 7 bases fit TRBD1. V was clipped by 0 bases and J by 5 bases; unmatched bases: 6. Germline assignment: CDR1 ENHRY and CDR2 SYGVKD. CDR3 size: 15 residues. The CDR3 loop reads CAISESSTGATEAFF. In nucleotides, the CDR3 is TGTGCCATCAGTGAGTCGAGTACAGGGGCGACTGAAGCTTTCTTT.

The chain recombines TRBV4-3 with TRBJ2-1; D is possibly TRBD2 (5 bases). TRBJ2-5 explains the end of the DNA better; the J call may be wrong. The CDR3 spans 16 residues. The germline CDR1 and CDR2 sequences are LGHNA and YSLEER. This CDR3 is CASSQDLRRGRETQYF. CDR3 nucleotide sequence: TGCGCCAGCAGCCAAGATTTAAGGCGCGGGCGAGAGACCCAGTACTTC.

The chain uses TRBV4-3 and TRBJ2-1; D unclear. V lost 1 base and J 8 bases, leaving 12 bases between the germline ends. This CDR3 has 14 residues. Germline values: CDR1 LGHNA, CDR2 YSLEER. CDR3 sequence reads: CASSQVAHQHEQFF. The CDR3 DNA follows: TGCGCCAGCAGCCAAGTAGCCCACCAGCATGAGCAGTTCTTC.

V gene TRBV4-1 combines with J gene TRBJ2-1; D is possibly TRBD2 (5 bases). The V and J ends lost 3 bases and 3 bases respectively, with 15 bases between them. CDR3 length equals 16 residues. Germline V gene sequence: CDR1 MGHRA, CDR2 YSYEKL. CDR3 sequence: CASSQWPAENYNEQFF. DNA for the CDR3: TGCGCCAGCAGCCAGTGGCCAGCGGAGAACTACAATGAGCAGTTCTTC.

By sample fraction, this clonotype is large. The gene calls are TRBV6-1 and TRBJ1-5; maybe TRBD1 (5 bases). Trimming took 10 bases from V and 9 from J, leaving 16 bases between them. The CDR3 runs 12 residues. Germline loops: CDR1 MNHNS, CDR2 SASEGT. DNA of the CDR3: TGTGCCACCTCACGGCAGGGTGGGCCCCAGCATTTT. Its translation is CATSRQGGPQHF.

This chain uses TRBV30 with TRBJ2-3; D remains unclear. The germline V gene has CDR1 GTSNPN and CDR2 SVGIG (reference sequence). The V end lost 5 bases, the J end lost 2 bases, and 17 bases lay between the germline ends. CDR3 size: 15 residues. Here the CDR3 reads CAWDGDIKSTDTQYF. CDR3 coding DNA: TGTGCCTGGGATGGGGATATAAAATCCACAGATACGCAGTATTTT.

Worth noting for this clonotype: Compared with germline, one end of the junction differs, possibly owing to a read error. This sequence joins TRBV6-5 and TRBJ2-2; D is possibly TRBD2 (6 bases). The CDR3 totals 16 residues. Germline assignment: CDR1 MNHEY and CDR2 SVGAGI. The CDR3 is CASSYRGNGNTGEQFF. The CDR3 region has the DNA TGTGCCAGCAGTTATCGGGGGAACGGGAACACCGGTGAGCAGTTTTTT.